This T cell receptor beta chain was sequenced in a study of blood T cell repertoires in COVID-19. On the study more broadly: COVID-19 samples, acute and convalescent, were from the United States, Italy and Spain. T cells, B-cell-depleted T cells, or PBMCs supplied cDNA or gDNA.

The trim removed 5 bases at V and 1 base at J, leaving 6 bases unmatched. Per germline, CDR1 SEHNR and CDR2 FQNEAQ (reference sequence). This CDR3 has 15 amino acids. Authors' analysis steps: Amplification from reference gene primers served as the basis for estimated nucleated cell counts. The method was immunoSEQ multiplex PCR; TCRdb's version includes in-frame clones alone and lacks a portion of them. V and J calls and clone size are copied from that table; D and trimming were computed from the DNA. The sample consists of about 110,000 clones, more than 80% of them appearing once. The receptor's source is a woman older than 75 with acute or convalescent COVID-19. The sequenced sample was peripheral blood. V usage is TRBV7-9 and J usage is TRBJ2-7; 9 bases are shared with TRBD1. The CDR3: CASSTWDRASYEQYF. The DNA for the CDR3 is TGTGCCAGCAGCACTTGGGACAGGGCATCCTACGAGCAGTACTTC.